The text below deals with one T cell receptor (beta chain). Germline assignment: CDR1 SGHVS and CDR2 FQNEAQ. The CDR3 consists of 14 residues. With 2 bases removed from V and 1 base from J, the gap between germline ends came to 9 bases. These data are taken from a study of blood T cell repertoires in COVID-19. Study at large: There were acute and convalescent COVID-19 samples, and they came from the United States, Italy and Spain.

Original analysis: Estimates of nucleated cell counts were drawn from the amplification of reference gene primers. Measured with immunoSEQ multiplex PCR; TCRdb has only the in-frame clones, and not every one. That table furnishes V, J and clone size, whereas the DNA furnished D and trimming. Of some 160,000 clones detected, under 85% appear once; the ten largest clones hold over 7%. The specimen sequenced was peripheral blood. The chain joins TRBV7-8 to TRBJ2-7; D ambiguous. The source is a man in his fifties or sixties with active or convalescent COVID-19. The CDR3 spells CASSLLTSSYEQYF. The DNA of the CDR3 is TGTGCCAGCAGCTTACTTACCAGTTCCTACGAGCAGTACTTC.